Below are 5 T cell receptor beta chains sequenced from a single sample in a study of blood T cell repertoires in COVID-19. The assay was immunoSEQ multiplex PCR, and TCRdb's table has in-frame clones only and misses some. The table lists 110,000 to 150,000 clones, around 79% of them singletons. Input material: peripheral blood. These TCRs come from a man aged 60 to 69 with acute or convalescent COVID-19.

This clone has just a few counts. The chain links TRBV18 to TRBJ1-1, with D unresolved. The germline V and J ends were trimmed by 3 bases and 0 bases, with 14 bases remaining between them. The germline CDR1 and CDR2 sequences are KGHSH and LQKENI. The length of the CDR3 is 16 residues. The CDR3 bases are TGTGCCAGCTCACCGGAGGGAGCAGTCCTGAACACTGAAGCTTTCTTT. Its translation: CASSPEGAVLNTEAFF.

V is TRBV7-3 and J is TRBJ1-1; 7 bases map to TRBD1. There are 15 residues in the CDR3. Germline CDR1 SGHTA, CDR2 FQGTGA. Germline trimming cut 5 bases from V and 2 bases from J; bases unmatched to any gene: 8. The CDR3 DNA reads TGTGCCAGCAGCCATAGCAGGGGGAGAAACACTGAAGCTTTCTTT. Its protein product is CASSHSRGRNTEAFF.

The V call is TRBV7-9, the J call TRBJ2-4; TRBD1 aligns across 8 bases. The CDR3 has 16 amino acids. With 1 base clipped from V and 0 bases from J, the junction kept 2 bases outside the gene matches. Germline V lookup: CDR1 SEHNR, CDR2 FQNEAQ (reference sequence). The CDR3 region is CASSLGQGLAKNIQYF. DNA of the CDR3: TGTGCCAGCAGCTTAGGACAGGGGCTAGCCAAAAACATTCAGTACTTC.

V is TRBV28 and J is TRBJ2-5; 9 positions match TRBD1. This CDR3 region has 15 residues. V was pared by 5 bases and J by 5 bases, with 9 bases of the junction left unmatched. The germline CDR1 and CDR2 sequences are MDHEN and SYDVKM. The CDR3 protein is CASSPQGAQFETQYF. The CDR3 nucleotides read TGTGCCAGCAGTCCACAGGGGGCACAGTTTGAGACCCAGTACTTC.

The chain couples TRBV7-8 to TRBJ2-5; 7 positions match TRBD1. CDR3 length equals 14 residues. Trimming removed 5 bases from V and 4 bases from J; junction bases left unmatched: 7. The germline V gene encodes CDR1 SGHVS and CDR2 FQNEAQ. CDR3 loop: CASSQQGKGETQYF. CDR3 bases: TGTGCCAGCAGCCAACAGGGGAAGGGAGAGACCCAGTACTTC.